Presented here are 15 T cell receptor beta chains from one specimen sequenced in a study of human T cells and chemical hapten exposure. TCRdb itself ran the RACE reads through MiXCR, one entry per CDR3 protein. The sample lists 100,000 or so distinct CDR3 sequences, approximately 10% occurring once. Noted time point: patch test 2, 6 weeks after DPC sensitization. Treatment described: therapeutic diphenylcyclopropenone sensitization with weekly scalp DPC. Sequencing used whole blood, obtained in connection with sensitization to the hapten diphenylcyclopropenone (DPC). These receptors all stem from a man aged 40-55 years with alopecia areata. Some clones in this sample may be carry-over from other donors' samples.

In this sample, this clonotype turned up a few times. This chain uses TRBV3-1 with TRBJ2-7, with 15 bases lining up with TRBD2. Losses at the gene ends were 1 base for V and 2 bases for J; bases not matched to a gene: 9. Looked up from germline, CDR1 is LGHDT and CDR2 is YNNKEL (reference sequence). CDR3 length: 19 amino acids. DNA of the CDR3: TGTGCCAGCAGCCAAGTGGCCGGGACTAGCGGGAGGTGGACCTACGAGCAGTACTTC. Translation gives CASSQVAGTSGRWTYEQYF.

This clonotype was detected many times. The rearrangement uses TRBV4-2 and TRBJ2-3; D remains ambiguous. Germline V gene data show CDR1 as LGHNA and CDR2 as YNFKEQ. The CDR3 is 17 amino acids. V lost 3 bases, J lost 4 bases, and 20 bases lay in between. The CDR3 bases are TGTGCCAGCAGCCAGGAACCAATGGCGACGGGCCCAGATACGCAGTATTTT. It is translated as CASSQEPMATGPDTQYF.

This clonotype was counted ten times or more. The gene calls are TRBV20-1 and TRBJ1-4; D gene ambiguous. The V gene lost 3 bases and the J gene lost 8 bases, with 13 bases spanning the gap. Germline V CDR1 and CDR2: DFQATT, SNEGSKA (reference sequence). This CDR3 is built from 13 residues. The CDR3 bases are TGCAGTGCTAGGGCCCTTATTCAGGAAAAACTGTTTTTT. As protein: CSARALIQEKLFF.

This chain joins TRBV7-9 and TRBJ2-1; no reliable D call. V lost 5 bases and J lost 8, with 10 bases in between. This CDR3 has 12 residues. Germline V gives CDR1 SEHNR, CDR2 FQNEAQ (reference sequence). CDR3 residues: CASSPALDEQFF. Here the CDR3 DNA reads TGTGCCAGCAGCCCGGCGTTAGATGAGCAGTTCTTC. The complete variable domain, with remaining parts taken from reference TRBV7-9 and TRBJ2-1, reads DTGVSQNPRHKITKRGQNVTFRCDPISEHNRLYWYRQTLGQGPEFLTYFQNEAQLEKSRLLSDRFSAERPKGSFSTLEIQRTEQGDSAMYLCASSPALDEQFFGPGTRLTVL.

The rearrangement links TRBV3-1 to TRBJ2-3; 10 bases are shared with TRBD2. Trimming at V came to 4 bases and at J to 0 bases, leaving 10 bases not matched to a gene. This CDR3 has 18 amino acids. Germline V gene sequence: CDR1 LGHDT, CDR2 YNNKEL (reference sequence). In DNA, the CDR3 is TGTGCCAGCAGCCTACCCTCCCCACTAGCGGGGAGCACAGATACGCAGTATTTT. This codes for CASSLPSPLAGSTDTQYF.

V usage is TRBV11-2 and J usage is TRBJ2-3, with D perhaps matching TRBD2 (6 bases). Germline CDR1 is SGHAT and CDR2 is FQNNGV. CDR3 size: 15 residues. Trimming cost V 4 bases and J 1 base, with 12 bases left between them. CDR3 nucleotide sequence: TGTGCCAGCAGCTCACGGGAGTGGGGCACAGATACGCAGTATTTT. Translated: CASSSREWGTDTQYF.

CDR3 residues: CASSSGLAGVDEQFF. The CDR3 DNA is TGTGCCAGCAGTTCGGGACTAGCGGGAGTCGATGAGCAGTTCTTC. The chain carries TRBV6-2 or TRBV6-3 and TRBJ2-1; TRBD2 matches at 14 bases. Germline trimming cut 4 bases from V and 8 bases from J; bases unmatched to any gene: 4. The CDR3 is 15 residues long. Germline assignment: CDR1 MNHEY and CDR2 SVGEGT.

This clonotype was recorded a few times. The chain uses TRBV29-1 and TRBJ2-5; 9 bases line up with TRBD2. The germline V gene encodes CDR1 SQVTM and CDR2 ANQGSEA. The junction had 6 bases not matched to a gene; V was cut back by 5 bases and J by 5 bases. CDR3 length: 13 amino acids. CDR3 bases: TGCAGCGTTACCAAGCGGGAGGACGAGACCCAGTACTTC. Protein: CSVTKREDETQYF.

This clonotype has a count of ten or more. The CDR3, as DNA: TGTGCCAGCAGCCAAGTCGGCCAGCCGAACACTGAAGCTTTCTTT. Amino acid sequence: CASSQVGQPNTEAFF. V usage is TRBV3-1 and J usage is TRBJ1-1; unclear D gene. The CDR3 is 15 amino acids. Germline V gene sequence: CDR1 LGHDT, CDR2 YNNKEL (reference sequence). V was shortened by 1 base and J by 1 base, with 10 bases between the two germline ends.

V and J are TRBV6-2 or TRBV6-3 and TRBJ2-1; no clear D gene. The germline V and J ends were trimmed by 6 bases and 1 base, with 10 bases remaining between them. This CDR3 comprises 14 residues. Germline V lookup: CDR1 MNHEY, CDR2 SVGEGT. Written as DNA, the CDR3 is TGTGCCAGCAGCTCGACTGGTTCCTACAATGAGCAGTTCTTC. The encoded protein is CASSSTGSYNEQFF.

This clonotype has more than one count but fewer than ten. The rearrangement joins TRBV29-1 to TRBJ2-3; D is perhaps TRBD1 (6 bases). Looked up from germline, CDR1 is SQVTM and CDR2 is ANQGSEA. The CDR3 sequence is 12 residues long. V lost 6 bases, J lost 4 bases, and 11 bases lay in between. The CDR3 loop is CSVSDRSDTQYF. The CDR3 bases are TGCAGCGTGTCGGACAGATCAGATACGCAGTATTTT.

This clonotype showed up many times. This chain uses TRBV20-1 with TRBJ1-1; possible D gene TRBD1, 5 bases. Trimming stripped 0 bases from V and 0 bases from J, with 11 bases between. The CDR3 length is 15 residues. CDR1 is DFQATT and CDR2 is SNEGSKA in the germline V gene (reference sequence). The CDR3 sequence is CSARDRVDMNTEAFF. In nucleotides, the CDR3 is TGCAGTGCTAGAGATCGGGTGGACATGAACACTGAAGCTTTCTTT.

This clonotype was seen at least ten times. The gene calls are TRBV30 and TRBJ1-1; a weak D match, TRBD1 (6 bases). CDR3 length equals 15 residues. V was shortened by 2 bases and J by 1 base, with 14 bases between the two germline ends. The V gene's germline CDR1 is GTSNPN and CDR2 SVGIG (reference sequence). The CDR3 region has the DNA TGTGCCTGGAGTTCTGGGGGCGTGAAGAACACTGAAGCTTTCTTT. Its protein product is CAWSSGGVKNTEAFF.

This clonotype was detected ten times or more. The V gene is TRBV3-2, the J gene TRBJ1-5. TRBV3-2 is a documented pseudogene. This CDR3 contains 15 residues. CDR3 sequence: CASSPNEGLDQPQHF. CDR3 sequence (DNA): TGTGCCAGCAGCCCAAACGAGGGTTTAGATCAGCCCCAGCATTTT.

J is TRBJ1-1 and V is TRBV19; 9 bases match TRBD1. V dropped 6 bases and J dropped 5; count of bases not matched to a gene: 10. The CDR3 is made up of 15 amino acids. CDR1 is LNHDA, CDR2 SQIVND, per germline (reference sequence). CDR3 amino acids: CASSLPGQGGTEAFF. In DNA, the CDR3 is TGTGCCAGTAGCCTACCGGGACAGGGCGGGACTGAAGCTTTCTTT.